This TCR beta chain is drawn from a study of T cells in Graves' hyperthyroidism and ophthalmopathy. TCR beta CDR3 region amplification was performed from RNA transcripts. TCR CDR3 regions were first amplified by RT-PCR with HTBI primers. TCRdb processed the multiplex PCR reads anew with MiXCR; each CDR3 protein has one entry. The sample yields a few hundred thousand distinct CDR3 sequences, 46% seen once. Points on this clonotype: A much larger clone lies a single base off, so this may be a read error.

The germline V and J ends were trimmed by 8 bases and 2 bases, with 22 bases remaining between them. In germline, CDR1 is SNHLY, CDR2 FYNNEI. The CDR3 contains 16 residues. The sequenced sample was peripheral blood or thyroid tissue (not recorded which). The clonotype comes from a young woman with Graves' hyperthyroidism. The genes are TRBV2 and TRBJ2-7; weak D call: TRBD2 (6 bases). The CDR3 spells CASSPSPAGPAYEQYF. CDR3 nucleotides: TGTGCCAGCTCCCCTAGTCCTGCGGGACCTGCCTACGAGCAGTACTTC.